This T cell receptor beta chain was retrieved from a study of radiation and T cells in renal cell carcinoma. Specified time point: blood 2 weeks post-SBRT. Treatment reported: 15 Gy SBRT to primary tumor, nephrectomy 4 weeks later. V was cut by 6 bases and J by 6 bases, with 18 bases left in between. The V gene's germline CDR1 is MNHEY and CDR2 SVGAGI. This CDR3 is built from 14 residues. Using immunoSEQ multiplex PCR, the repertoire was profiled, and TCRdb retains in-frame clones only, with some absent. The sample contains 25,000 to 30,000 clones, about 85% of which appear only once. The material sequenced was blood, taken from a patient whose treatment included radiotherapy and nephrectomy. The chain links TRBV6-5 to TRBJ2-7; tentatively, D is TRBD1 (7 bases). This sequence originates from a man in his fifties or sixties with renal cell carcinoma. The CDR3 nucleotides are TGTGCCAGCAGGCTAATAGGAGGGGGCCCCGAGCAGTACTTC. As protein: CASRLIGGGPEQYF.